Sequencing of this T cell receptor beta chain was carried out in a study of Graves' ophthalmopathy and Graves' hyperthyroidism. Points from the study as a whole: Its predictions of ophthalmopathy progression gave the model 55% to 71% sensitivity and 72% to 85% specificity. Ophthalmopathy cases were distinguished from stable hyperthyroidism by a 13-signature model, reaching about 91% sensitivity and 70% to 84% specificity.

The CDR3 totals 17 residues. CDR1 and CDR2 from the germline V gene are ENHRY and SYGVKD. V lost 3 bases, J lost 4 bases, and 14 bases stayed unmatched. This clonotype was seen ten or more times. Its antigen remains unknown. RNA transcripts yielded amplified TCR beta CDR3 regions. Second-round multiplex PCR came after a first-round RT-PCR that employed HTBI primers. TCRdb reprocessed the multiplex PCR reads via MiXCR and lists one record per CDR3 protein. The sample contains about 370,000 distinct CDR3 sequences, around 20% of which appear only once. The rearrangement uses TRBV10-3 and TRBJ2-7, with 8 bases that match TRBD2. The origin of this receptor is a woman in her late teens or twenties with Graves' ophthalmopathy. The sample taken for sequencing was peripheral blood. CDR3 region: CAISDPRTSSSPYEQYF. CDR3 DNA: TGTGCCATCAGTGACCCCCGGACTAGCTCCAGTCCTTACGAGCAGTACTTC.